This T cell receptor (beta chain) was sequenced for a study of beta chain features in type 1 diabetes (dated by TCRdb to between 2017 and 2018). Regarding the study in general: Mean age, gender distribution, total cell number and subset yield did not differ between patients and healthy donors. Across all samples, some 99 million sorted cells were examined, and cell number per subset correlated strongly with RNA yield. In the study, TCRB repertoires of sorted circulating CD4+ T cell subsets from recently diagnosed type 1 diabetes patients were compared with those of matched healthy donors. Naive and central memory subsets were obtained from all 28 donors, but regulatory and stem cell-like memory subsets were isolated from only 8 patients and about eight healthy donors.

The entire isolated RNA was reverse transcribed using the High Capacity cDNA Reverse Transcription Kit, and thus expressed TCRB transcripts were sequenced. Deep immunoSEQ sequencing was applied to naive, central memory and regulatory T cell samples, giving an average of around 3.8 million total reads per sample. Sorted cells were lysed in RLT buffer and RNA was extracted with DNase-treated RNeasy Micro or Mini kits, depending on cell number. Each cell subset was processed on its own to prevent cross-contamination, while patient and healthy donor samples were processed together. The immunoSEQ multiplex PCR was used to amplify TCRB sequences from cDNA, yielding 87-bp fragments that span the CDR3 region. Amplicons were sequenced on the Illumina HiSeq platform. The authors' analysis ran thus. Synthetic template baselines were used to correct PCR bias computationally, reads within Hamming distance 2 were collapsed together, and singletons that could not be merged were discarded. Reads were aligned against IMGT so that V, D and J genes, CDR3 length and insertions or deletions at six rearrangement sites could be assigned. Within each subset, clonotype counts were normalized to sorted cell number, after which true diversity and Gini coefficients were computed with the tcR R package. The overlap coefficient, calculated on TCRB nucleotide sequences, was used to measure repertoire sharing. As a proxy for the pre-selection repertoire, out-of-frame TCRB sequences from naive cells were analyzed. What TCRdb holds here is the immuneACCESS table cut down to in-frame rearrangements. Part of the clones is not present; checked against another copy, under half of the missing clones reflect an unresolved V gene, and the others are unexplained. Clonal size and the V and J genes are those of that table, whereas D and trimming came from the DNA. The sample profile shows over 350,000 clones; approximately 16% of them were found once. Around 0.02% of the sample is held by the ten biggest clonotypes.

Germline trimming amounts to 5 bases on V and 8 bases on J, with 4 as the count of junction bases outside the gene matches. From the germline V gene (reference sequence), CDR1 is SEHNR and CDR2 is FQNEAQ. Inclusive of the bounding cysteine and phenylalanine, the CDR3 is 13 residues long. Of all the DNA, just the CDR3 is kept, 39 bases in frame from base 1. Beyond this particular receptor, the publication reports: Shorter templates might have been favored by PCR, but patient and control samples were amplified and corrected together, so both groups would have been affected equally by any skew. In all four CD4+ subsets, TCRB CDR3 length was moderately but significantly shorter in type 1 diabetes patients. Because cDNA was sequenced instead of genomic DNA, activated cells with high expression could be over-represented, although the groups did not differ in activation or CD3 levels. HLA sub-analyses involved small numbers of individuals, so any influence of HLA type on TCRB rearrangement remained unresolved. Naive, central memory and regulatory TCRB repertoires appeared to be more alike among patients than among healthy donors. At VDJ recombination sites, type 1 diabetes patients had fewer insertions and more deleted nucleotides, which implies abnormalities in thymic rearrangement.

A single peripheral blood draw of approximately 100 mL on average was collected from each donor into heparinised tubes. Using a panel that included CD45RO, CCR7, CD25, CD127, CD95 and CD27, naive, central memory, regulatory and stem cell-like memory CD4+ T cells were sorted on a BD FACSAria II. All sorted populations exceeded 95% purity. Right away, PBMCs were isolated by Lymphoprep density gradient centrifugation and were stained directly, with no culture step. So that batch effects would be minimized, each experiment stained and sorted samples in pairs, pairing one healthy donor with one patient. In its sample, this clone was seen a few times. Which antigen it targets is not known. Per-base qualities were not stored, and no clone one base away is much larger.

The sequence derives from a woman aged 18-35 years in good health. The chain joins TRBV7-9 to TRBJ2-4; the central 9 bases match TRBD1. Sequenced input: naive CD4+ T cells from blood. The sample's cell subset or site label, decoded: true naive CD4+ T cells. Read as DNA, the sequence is TGTGCCAGCAGCCTCAGGACAGGGGACATTCAGTACTTC. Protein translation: CASSLRTGDIQYF.